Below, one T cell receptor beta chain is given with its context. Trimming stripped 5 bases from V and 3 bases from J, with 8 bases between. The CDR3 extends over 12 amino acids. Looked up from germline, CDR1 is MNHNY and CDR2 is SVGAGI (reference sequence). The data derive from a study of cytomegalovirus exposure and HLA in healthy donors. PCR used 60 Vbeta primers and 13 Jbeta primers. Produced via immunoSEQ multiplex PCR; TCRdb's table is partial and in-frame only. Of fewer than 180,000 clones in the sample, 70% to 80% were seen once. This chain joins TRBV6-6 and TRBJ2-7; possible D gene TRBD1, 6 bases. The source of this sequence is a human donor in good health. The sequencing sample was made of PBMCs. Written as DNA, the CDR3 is TGTGCCAGCAGTACACAGGGCTACGAGCAGTACTTC. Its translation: CASSTQGYEQYF.